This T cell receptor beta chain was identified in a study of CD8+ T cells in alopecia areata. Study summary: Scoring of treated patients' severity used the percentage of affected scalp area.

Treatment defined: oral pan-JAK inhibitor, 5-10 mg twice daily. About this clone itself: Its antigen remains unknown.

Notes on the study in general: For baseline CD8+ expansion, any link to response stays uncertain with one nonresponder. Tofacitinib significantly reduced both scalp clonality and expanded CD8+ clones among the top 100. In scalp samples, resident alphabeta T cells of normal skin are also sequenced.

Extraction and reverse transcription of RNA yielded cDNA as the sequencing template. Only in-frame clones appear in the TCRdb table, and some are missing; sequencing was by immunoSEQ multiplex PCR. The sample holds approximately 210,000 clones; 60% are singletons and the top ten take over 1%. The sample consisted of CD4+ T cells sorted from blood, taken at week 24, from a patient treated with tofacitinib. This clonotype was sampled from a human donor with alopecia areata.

CDR3 nucleotide sequence: TGCGCCAGCAGCCTCAACAGCCTACTCACAGATACGCAGTATTTT. This sequence encodes CASSLNSLLTDTQYF. The chain couples TRBV5-1 to TRBJ2-3; no definite D call. This CDR3 has 15 amino acids. Germline CDR1 SGHRS, CDR2 YFSETQ. V dropped 4 bases and J dropped 2 bases, with 14 bases sitting between them.